A single sample gave rise to the 25 T cell receptor beta chains below, sequenced in a study of graft-versus-host responses after intestinal transplantation. These TCRs' antigens remain unknown. TCRdb's table, derived via immunoSEQ multiplex PCR, lists solely in-frame clones and lacks some. The sample shows tens of thousands of clones, about nine tenths of them seen only once. The source material was unstimulated CD8+ T cells sorted from spleen or lymph node cells, sampled before intestinal transplant. The receptor set was obtained from a human donor who received an intestinal transplant.

CDR3 protein: CSVDGQEPNYGYTF. CDR3 DNA sequence: TGCAGCGTTGACGGGCAGGAGCCTAACTATGGCTACACCTTC. This chain joins TRBV29-1 and TRBJ1-2; D not certain. The CDR3 contains 14 residues. Germline-derived CDR1 and CDR2 are SQVTM and ANQGSEA. The germline V and J ends were trimmed by 3 bases and 0 bases, with 11 bases remaining between them.

This rearrangement joins TRBV7-9 to TRBJ1-2, with a weak D call TRBD1 (6 bases). CDR3 length: 15 residues. Trimming stripped 5 bases from V and 8 bases from J, with 21 bases between. Germline assignment: CDR1 SEHNR and CDR2 FQNEAQ (reference sequence). Here the CDR3 reads CASSKGTSEFEGYTF. CDR3 DNA: TGTGCCAGCAGCAAAGGGACATCGGAATTTGAGGGCTACACCTTC.

This clone was observed a single time. This chain uses TRBV5-6 with TRBJ1-4; 9 nucleotides align to TRBD1. The CDR3 runs to 18 residues. Germline CDR1 and CDR2: SGHDT and YYEEEE. The trim removed 5 bases at V and 0 bases at J, leaving 11 bases unmatched. CDR3 loop: CASSVKTGGYATNEKLFF. CDR3 DNA sequence: TGTGCCAGCAGTGTCAAAACAGGGGGCTATGCAACTAATGAAAAACTGTTTTTT.

The chain employs TRBV4-2 and TRBJ1-5, with D possibly being TRBD1 (5 bases). V lost 1 base, J lost 0 bases, and 7 bases lay in between. The germline CDR1 and CDR2 sequences are LGHNA and YNFKEQ. The CDR3 extends over 15 amino acids. CDR3 DNA sequence: TGTGCCAGCAGCCAAGGACAGTATAGCAATCAGCCCCAGCATTTT. Translating it yields CASSQGQYSNQPQHF.

This chain joins TRBV13 and TRBJ2-1; 9 positions agree with TRBD2. V lost 5 bases, J lost 6 bases, and 8 bases stayed unmatched. CDR1 PRHDT and CDR2 FYEKMQ come from the germline V gene (reference sequence). The CDR3 runs 15 residues. In nucleotides, the CDR3 is TGTGCCAGCAGCACCTCTAGCGGGATTGGCAATGAGCAGTTCTTC. It is translated as CASSTSSGIGNEQFF. Full variable domain (missing parts from reference TRBV13 and TRBJ2-1): AAGVIQSPRHLIKEKRETATLKCYPIPRHDTVYWYQQGPGQDPQFLISFYEKMQSDKGSIPDRFSAQQFSDYHSELNMSSLELGDSALYFCASSTSSGIGNEQFFGPGTRLTVL.

The rearrangement links TRBV15 to TRBJ2-7; 10 bases line up with TRBD1. This CDR3 spans 17 amino acids. Looked up from germline, CDR1 is LNHNV and CDR2 is YYDKDF (reference sequence). J lost 1 base, V lost 1 base, and 7 bases had no gene match. The CDR3 loop reads CATSRAVGTGESYEQYF. The CDR3 DNA follows: TGTGCCACCAGCAGAGCAGTAGGGACAGGGGAATCCTACGAGCAGTACTTC.

The chain recombines TRBV13 with TRBJ2-3; 12 bases line up with TRBD2. This CDR3 region has 19 residues. Unmatched junction bases numbered 14, after V lost 5 bases and J lost 2 bases. Germline assignment: CDR1 PRHDT and CDR2 FYEKMQ (reference sequence). CDR3 region: CASSQQSSGGATPTDTQYF. The CDR3, as DNA: TGTGCCAGCAGCCAGCAATCTAGCGGGGGGGCCACTCCCACAGATACGCAGTATTTT.

The chain joins TRBV29-1 to TRBJ2-1, with D possibly matching TRBD2 (6 bases). The CDR3 runs to 16 residues. Looked up from germline, CDR1 is SQVTM and CDR2 is ANQGSEA. Trimming pared 2 bases from V and 5 bases from J, leaving 19 bases between. The CDR3 here is CSVERDSFSVNNEQFF. CDR3 DNA: TGCAGCGTTGAAAGGGACTCGTTCTCGGTGAACAATGAGCAGTTCTTC.

This clone has a handful of counts. This chain uses TRBV6-1 with TRBJ2-2; 7 bases agree with TRBD2. The CDR3 totals 14 residues. Germline trimming cut 2 bases from V and 3 bases from J; bases unmatched to any gene: 0. Germline V gene lookup returns CDR1 MNHNS and CDR2 SASEGT. This CDR3 is CASSELADTGELFF. The CDR3 region has the DNA TGTGCCAGCAGTGAACTAGCGGACACCGGGGAGCTGTTTTTT.

The V and J genes are TRBV2 and TRBJ1-1, with 8 positions matching TRBD1. The CDR3 totals 14 residues. Germline-derived CDR1 and CDR2 are SNHLY and FYNNEI. Trimming at V came to 5 bases and at J to 5 bases, leaving 7 bases not matched to a gene. The DNA of the CDR3 is TGTGCCAGCAGTTCAACAGGGGGTTTGACTGAAGCTTTCTTT. Translating it yields CASSSTGGLTEAFF.

This clone is a singleton in its sample. This chain uses TRBV4-1 with TRBJ2-7; D ambiguous. Trimming removed 1 base from V and 1 base from J, with 5 bases in between. In germline, CDR1 is MGHRA, CDR2 YSYEKL. The CDR3 is made up of 13 amino acids. This CDR3 reads CASSQGVSYEQYF. The DNA for the CDR3 is TGCGCCAGCAGCCAAGGAGTATCCTACGAGCAGTACTTC.

The rearrangement uses TRBV28 and TRBJ2-7, with D possibly TRBD1 on 6 matching bases. V shed 3 bases and J shed 0 bases, with 9 bases lying between them. CDR1 is MDHEN and CDR2 is SYDVKM in the germline V gene. CDR3 length: 14 residues. The CDR3 loop reads CASSFTGPSYEQYF. CDR3 nucleotide sequence: TGTGCCAGCAGTTTTACAGGGCCCTCCTACGAGCAGTACTTC. Full variable domain (outside the CDR3, taken from reference TRBV28 and TRBJ2-7): DVKVTQSSRYLVKRTGEKVFLECVQDMDHENMFWYRQDPGLGLRLIYFSYDVKMKEKGDIPEGYSVSREKKERFSLILESASTNQTSMYLCASSFTGPSYEQYFGPGTRLTVT.

V is TRBV6-6 and J is TRBJ1-2; D may be TRBD1 (5 bases). The germline CDR1 and CDR2 sequences are MNHNY and SVGAGI (reference sequence). V shed 8 bases and J shed 4 bases, with 8 bases lying between them. The CDR3 sequence is 11 residues long. The CDR3 coding sequence is TGTGCCAGCGGGACTGGCTATGGCTACACCTTC. It specifies CASGTGYGYTF.

The chain uses TRBV7-3 and TRBJ2-5, with 9 bases that match TRBD2. After removal of 0 bases from V and 1 base from J, the junction contained 3 bases not matched to a gene. Germline CDR1 reads SGHTA; CDR2 reads FQGTGA. This CDR3 region has 16 residues. In DNA, the CDR3 is TGTGCCAGCAGCTTAACTAGCGGGAGCCCCCAAGAGACCCAGTACTTC. Translating it yields CASSLTSGSPQETQYF.

This rearrangement joins TRBV15 to TRBJ2-1; D is perhaps TRBD1 or TRBD2 (5 bases each). The V gene's germline CDR1 is LNHNV and CDR2 YYDKDF (reference sequence). The CDR3 loop spans 15 amino acids. Trimming removed 8 bases from V and 0 bases from J, with 14 bases in between. The CDR3 here is CATGGAPSSYNEQFF. In DNA form, the CDR3 reads TGTGCCACCGGGGGTGCGCCAAGCTCCTACAATGAGCAGTTCTTC.

The chain combines TRBV9 with TRBJ1-4; TRBD1 matches at 9 bases. Per the germline V gene, CDR1 is SGDLS and CDR2 is YYNGEE. V was clipped by 8 bases and J by 0 bases; unmatched bases: 8. This CDR3 is 16 amino acids long. The chain's CDR3 is CASTPGQGSTNEKLFF. As DNA, the CDR3 is TGTGCCAGTACTCCGGGACAGGGTTCAACTAATGAAAAACTGTTTTTT.

The chain joins TRBV6-6 to TRBJ2-5; D possibly matches TRBD1 or TRBD2 (5 bases each). The CDR3 is made up of 13 amino acids. Germline V gene lookup returns CDR1 MNHNY and CDR2 SVGAGI (reference sequence). V lost 11 bases and J 3 bases, leaving 16 bases between the germline ends. The CDR3 here is CAARGWGKETQYF. DNA for the CDR3: TGTGCCGCTAGGGGCTGGGGGAAAGAGACCCAGTACTTC.

CDR3 sequence: CAISVSGQGQWWEQYF. In nucleotides, the CDR3 is TGTGCCATCAGTGTATCGGGACAGGGCCAATGGTGGGAGCAGTACTTC. The chain recombines TRBV10-3 with TRBJ2-7, with 9 nucleotides matching TRBD1. This CDR3 has 16 amino acids. Germline CDR1 and CDR2: ENHRY and SYGVKD. V was clipped by 4 bases and J by 7 bases; unmatched bases: 14.

The V and J genes are TRBV9 and TRBJ2-5; 15 positions match TRBD2. Germline CDR1 reads SGDLS; CDR2 reads YYNGEE. The length of the CDR3 is 16 residues. V lost 0 bases and J lost 4; bases outside the gene matches: 1. CDR3 residues: CASSVGGLAGGETQYF. CDR3 nucleotides: TGTGCCAGCAGCGTAGGGGGACTAGCGGGAGGAGAGACCCAGTACTTC.

The rearrangement links TRBV6-5 to TRBJ2-3; D not certain. Trimming pared 5 bases from V and 2 bases from J, leaving 8 bases between. CDR3 size: 13 residues. Germline V gene lookup returns CDR1 MNHEY and CDR2 SVGAGI. For the CDR3, the DNA is TGTGCCAGCAGTAGACTGATCACAGATACGCAGTATTTT. This gives the protein CASSRLITDTQYF.

This rearrangement joins TRBV29-1 to TRBJ2-3; the D is unclear. The CDR3 loop spans 11 amino acids. The germline gives CDR1 SQVTM, CDR2 ANQGSEA. V lost 6 bases to trimming and J lost 0 bases, with 4 bases between them. DNA of the CDR3: TGCAGCGTGGACAGCACAGATACGCAGTATTTT. Protein: CSVDSTDTQYF.

The chain uses TRBV5-6 and TRBJ2-1; possible D gene TRBD2, 5 bases. Trimming left V 1 base short and J 9 bases short, with 20 bases between. This CDR3 is built from 16 residues. From germline, CDR1 is SGHDT and CDR2 YYEEEE. CDR3 region: CASSLNSAGPPGEQFF. The CDR3 region has the DNA TGTGCCAGCAGCTTGAACTCGGCGGGCCCCCCCGGTGAGCAGTTCTTC.

The rearrangement links TRBV7-9 to TRBJ1-2, with 7 positions matching TRBD1. Looked up from germline, CDR1 is SEHNR and CDR2 is FQNEAQ (reference sequence). V trimming: 3 bases; J trimming: 9 bases; junction bases outside the gene matches: 19. The CDR3 runs 17 residues. The CDR3 here is CASSFSVYIRQGLRYTF. The CDR3, as DNA: TGTGCCAGCAGCTTTTCGGTATATATCCGACAGGGACTTCGCTACACCTTC.

The chain is built from TRBV7-6 and TRBJ2-5; D may correspond to TRBD1 or TRBD2 (6 bases each). Germline values: CDR1 SGHVS, CDR2 FNYEAQ. Trimming removed 4 bases from V and 1 base from J, with 13 bases in between. The CDR3 totals 15 residues. The CDR3: CASSSIRGAQETQYF. CDR3 bases: TGTGCCAGCAGCTCAATTAGGGGGGCCCAAGAGACCCAGTACTTC.

This clone has just one count. The chain joins TRBV13 to TRBJ2-5; 9 nucleotides match TRBD2. With 5 bases clipped from V and 2 bases from J, the junction kept 12 bases outside the gene matches. The CDR3 runs 17 residues. Looked up from germline, CDR1 is PRHDT and CDR2 is FYEKMQ (reference sequence). This CDR3 is CASSPGLAGVSQETQYF. CDR3 DNA sequence: TGTGCCAGCAGCCCGGGACTAGCAGGGGTTTCTCAAGAGACCCAGTACTTC.